Presented here are 23 T cell receptor beta chains from one specimen sequenced in a study of cytomegalovirus exposure and HLA in healthy donors. Primers: 60 Vbeta forward and 13 Jbeta reverse. TCRdb's copy holds only in-frame clones and misses some; the assay was immunoSEQ multiplex PCR. The repertoire includes more than 110,000 clones, more than 70% of them detected once, and 1% to 1.5% sits in the top ten. Sequencing input: PBMCs. The receptors here all came from a male donor in good health and CMV-seropositive.

The rearrangement links TRBV6-5 to TRBJ1-1; D unresolved. V was shortened by 2 bases and J by 1 base, with 8 bases between the two germline ends. CDR1 is MNHEY, CDR2 SVGAGI, per germline. This CDR3 is 14 amino acids long. The CDR3 coding sequence is TGTGCCAGCAGTTACCGTCAGGAGAACACTGAAGCTTTCTTT. It translates to CASSYRQENTEAFF.

The chain carries TRBV7-9 and TRBJ1-6; D is undetermined. Looked up from germline, CDR1 is SEHNR and CDR2 is FQNEAQ (reference sequence). The ends were cut back, 1 base at V and 7 bases at J, with 11 bases in the middle. The CDR3 is 15 amino acids. The CDR3 coding sequence is TGTGCCAGCAGCTTAGGGGTGACAAACAATTCACCCCTCCACTTT. Protein: CASSLGVTNNSPLHF.

This chain connects TRBV6-5 to TRBJ2-7; 11 bases fit TRBD2. Germline CDR1 MNHEY, CDR2 SVGAGI. The CDR3 runs to 15 residues. The junction had 10 bases not matched to a gene; V was cut back by 10 bases and J by 2 bases. CDR3 coding DNA: TGTGCCACCTTATCTAGCGGGGGGTCCGCCTACGAGCAGTACTTC. It encodes CATLSSGGSAYEQYF.

This clone was seen a few times. The chain carries TRBV21-1 and TRBJ2-1; the table's D call, TRBD1, was not checked against the DNA. TRBV21-1 is labeled a pseudogene. CDR3 length equals 18 residues. The CDR3 DNA is TGTGCCAGCAGCAAACGTTGGGACAGGGGGCTGGCCTACAATGAGCAGTTCTTC. As protein: CASSKRWDRGLAYNEQFF.

The chain joins TRBV2 to TRBJ1-2; D gene uncertain. Looked up from germline, CDR1 is SNHLY and CDR2 is FYNNEI. The CDR3 contains 16 residues. Trimming left V 3 bases short and J 10 bases short, with 24 bases between. The DNA of the CDR3 is TGTGCCAGCAGTGACAGCCTCCAAAAAGACAAAAGAGACTACACCTTC. Encoded protein: CASSDSLQKDKRDYTF.

Worth noting for this clone: At one end, the junction sequence differs from germline, possibly due to a read error. The V gene is TRBV6-5, the J gene TRBJ1-2; a possible D gene is TRBD1 (5 bases). CDR3 size: 16 residues. CDR1 is MNHEY and CDR2 is SVGAGI in the germline V gene. The CDR3 sequence is CVSSYDLGEANYGYTF. The CDR3 DNA follows: TGTGTCAGCAGTTACGATTTGGGGGAGGCTAACTATGGCTACACCTTC.

This clone appeared a few times. The chain joins TRBV5-4 to TRBJ2-6; 7 nucleotides line up with TRBD1. Unmatched junction bases numbered 5, after V lost 2 bases and J lost 0 bases. The CDR3 loop spans 17 amino acids. Per germline, CDR1 SGHNT and CDR2 YYREEE (reference sequence). As DNA, the CDR3 is TGTGCCAGCAGCTTTGGGAGACAGGGCTCTGGGGCCAACGTCCTGACTTTC. This gives the protein CASSFGRQGSGANVLTF. The variable domain in full, completed from reference TRBV5-4 and TRBJ2-6, reads ETGVTQSPTHLIKTRGQQVTLRCSSQSGHNTVSWYQQALGQGPQFIFQYYREEENGRGNFPPRFSGLQFPNYSSELNVNALELDDSALYLCASSFGRQGSGANVLTFGAGSRLTVL.

The rearrangement links TRBV4-1 to TRBJ1-5; D is unclear. The germline V gene encodes CDR1 MGHRA and CDR2 YSYEKL. This CDR3 spans 15 amino acids. V was shortened by 1 base and J by 3 bases, with 10 bases between the two germline ends. Here the CDR3 reads CASSQVVRSNQPQHF. The CDR3 DNA follows: TGCGCCAGCAGCCAAGTTGTCCGGTCCAATCAGCCCCAGCATTTT.

This chain connects TRBV5-1 to TRBJ2-7; D is unclear. V was clipped by 0 bases and J by 5 bases, with 3 bases between them. CDR3 length: 11 residues. CDR1 is SGHRS and CDR2 is YFSETQ in the germline V gene. The CDR3 sequence: CASSLGDEQYF. In DNA form, the CDR3 reads TGCGCCAGCAGCTTGGGCGACGAGCAGTACTTC.

The V and J genes are TRBV11-1 and TRBJ2-3, with unresolved D. The germline V gene has CDR1 SGHAT and CDR2 FQDESV (reference sequence). Trimming pared 0 bases from V and 0 bases from J, leaving 7 bases between. The CDR3 extends over 15 amino acids. The CDR3 is CASSLAGDSTDTQYF. CDR3 sequence (DNA): TGTGCCAGCAGCTTAGCAGGAGACAGCACAGATACGCAGTATTTT.

V gene TRBV7-3 combines with J gene TRBJ2-5, with D perhaps matching TRBD2 (6 bases). The V end was cut by 2 bases, the J end by 4 bases, with 8 bases between. Germline V gene data show CDR1 as SGHTA and CDR2 as FQGTGA. The CDR3 has 13 residues. As DNA, the CDR3 is TGTGCCAGCAGCTTACTAGCGCGAGAGACCCAGTACTTC. Amino acid sequence: CASSLLARETQYF.

The chain joins TRBV7-9 to TRBJ2-1; D possibly corresponds to TRBD1 (7 bases). Trimming cost V 4 bases and J 8 bases, with 15 bases left between them. CDR1 and CDR2 (germline): SEHNR, FQNEAQ (reference sequence). The CDR3 sequence is 14 residues long. The CDR3 sequence: CASSYGTAGDEQFF. CDR3 DNA sequence: TGTGCCAGCAGCTACGGGACAGCGGGTGATGAGCAGTTCTTC.

The gene calls are TRBV28 and TRBJ2-1; D remains unclear. The ends were cut back, 3 bases at V and 6 bases at J, with 3 bases in the middle. Looked up from germline, CDR1 is MDHEN and CDR2 is SYDVKM. The CDR3 is 11 amino acids. The CDR3 DNA sequence: TGTGCCAGCAGTTTTATCAATGAGCAGTTCTTC. Amino acids: CASSFINEQFF.

The V and J genes are TRBV30 and TRBJ1-6, with D hard to call. The length of the CDR3 is 14 residues. Germline V gene sequence: CDR1 GTSNPN, CDR2 SVGIG (reference sequence). The V end lost 1 base, the J end lost 0 bases, and 4 bases lay between the germline ends. In DNA form, the CDR3 reads TGTGCCTGGAGTGCTTACTCCTATAATTCACCCCTCCACTTT. Translated, it gives CAWSAYSYNSPLHF.

This clone was picked up one time. This chain connects TRBV5-4 to TRBJ1-1; perhaps TRBD1 as D (6 bases). The CDR3 spans 15 residues. Per germline, CDR1 SGHNT and CDR2 YYREEE (reference sequence). V dropped 6 bases and J dropped 4 bases, with 19 bases sitting between them. The CDR3 here is CASNKGDGGGTEAFF. CDR3 DNA sequence: TGTGCCAGCAACAAGGGGGACGGTGGTGGCACTGAAGCTTTCTTT.

The chain has TRBV9 and TRBJ2-5; 11 bases fit TRBD2. V dropped 3 bases and J dropped 4; count of bases not matched to a gene: 5. Germline CDR1 is SGDLS and CDR2 is YYNGEE. This CDR3 contains 15 residues. The CDR3 protein is CASSDRLAGRETQYF. For the CDR3, the DNA is TGTGCCAGCAGCGACCGACTAGCGGGAAGAGAGACCCAGTACTTC.

V gene TRBV7-3 combines with J gene TRBJ2-2; D perhaps matches TRBD2 (6 bases). With 5 bases removed from V and 7 bases from J, the gap between germline ends came to 11 bases. The CDR3 is 13 amino acids. Germline lookup yields CDR1 SGHTA and CDR2 FQGTGA. DNA of the CDR3: TGTGCCAGCAGCCAGCTAGCGCACGGGGAGCTGTTTTTT. Translated: CASSQLAHGELFF.

The V and J genes are TRBV7-3 and TRBJ2-2, with D maybe TRBD2 (5 bases). CDR1 SGHTA and CDR2 FQGTGA come from the germline V gene. With 0 bases removed from V and 2 bases from J, the gap between germline ends came to 10 bases. The CDR3 covers 16 residues. This CDR3 is CASSLTERSNTGELFF. DNA of the CDR3: TGTGCCAGCAGCTTAACCGAGCGGAGTAACACCGGGGAGCTGTTTTTT. The full variable domain, in which reference TRBV7-3 and TRBJ2-2 provide the parts outside the CDR3, is GAGVSQTPSNKVTEKGKYVELRCDPISGHTALYWYRQSLGQGPEFLIYFQGTGAADDSGLPNDRFFAVRPEGSVSTLKIQRTERGDSAVYLCASSLTERSNTGELFFGEGSRLTVL.

This rearrangement joins TRBV5-4 to TRBJ1-6, with 8 bases matching TRBD1. With 3 bases clipped from V and 4 bases from J, the junction kept 6 bases outside the gene matches. Germline lookup yields CDR1 SGHNT and CDR2 YYREEE (reference sequence). The length of the CDR3 is 16 residues. The CDR3 reads CASSWKTGDYNSPLHF. The CDR3 coding sequence is TGTGCCAGCAGCTGGAAGACAGGGGATTATAATTCACCCCTCCACTTT.

Written as DNA, the CDR3 is TGTGCCAGCAGCATAGGAGGGCCAGCAGAGACCCAGTACTTC. Its translation is CASSIGGPAETQYF. This rearrangement joins TRBV28 to TRBJ2-5, with a tentative D call TRBD2 (6 bases). CDR1 is MDHEN, CDR2 SYDVKM, per germline. This CDR3 is built from 14 residues. Trimming pared 6 bases from V and 4 bases from J, leaving 15 bases between.

The rearrangement links TRBV7-3 to TRBJ2-1, with 12 positions matching TRBD2. Germline V lookup: CDR1 SGHTA, CDR2 FQGTGA. J was trimmed by 9 bases and V by 3 bases; bases with no gene match: 9. The CDR3 is 16 residues long. The CDR3 spells CASSFGTSGRLAEQFF. CDR3 sequence (DNA): TGTGCCAGCAGCTTTGGGACTAGCGGGCGCTTGGCTGAGCAGTTCTTC.

The chain joins TRBV5-1 to TRBJ1-2; TRBD1 agrees at 8 bases. The V and J ends lost 0 bases and 8 bases, in that order; junction bases with no gene match: 6. In germline, CDR1 is SGHRS, CDR2 YFSETQ. The CDR3 contains 14 residues. Here the CDR3 reads CASSLALGQAGYTF. The CDR3, as DNA: TGCGCCAGCAGCTTGGCCCTGGGACAGGCGGGCTACACCTTC.

V and J are TRBV7-8 and TRBJ1-2; 7 bases are a match to TRBD1. The trim removed 0 bases at V and 6 bases at J, leaving 7 bases unmatched. The CDR3 totals 15 residues. Germline loops: CDR1 SGHVS, CDR2 FQNEAQ. CDR3 nucleotides: TGTGCCAGCAGCTTAGCGTACGGGACAGACCATGGCTACACCTTC. Encoded protein: CASSLAYGTDHGYTF.